A selection of T cell receptor beta chains follows, all from one sample in a study of cytomegalovirus exposure and HLA in healthy donors. Measured with immunoSEQ multiplex PCR; TCRdb has only the in-frame clones, and not every one. Among fewer than 350,000 clones listed, 88% were seen once. The sequenced material came from PBMCs. These receptors originate from a woman in her late teens or twenties in good health and CMV-seronegative. Each CDR3 is given without its conserved first and last residue. Fields, in order: V gene, J gene, CDR3 protein.

v_gene: TRBV7-2; j_gene: TRBJ2-3; CDR3aa: ASSWRAGPSTDTQY
v_gene: TRBV19; j_gene: TRBJ2-5; CDR3aa: ASSNRGWGETQY
v_gene: TRBV5-1; j_gene: TRBJ1-3; CDR3aa: ASSPGESGNTIY
v_gene: TRBV2; j_gene: TRBJ1-5; CDR3aa: ASSPRTRLNQPQH
v_gene: TRBV19; j_gene: TRBJ1-1; CDR3aa: ASSRPGQTLEAF
v_gene: TRBV19; j_gene: TRBJ2-1; CDR3aa: ASSIGALAATYNEQF
v_gene: TRBV19; j_gene: TRBJ1-6; CDR3aa: ASRGNREAYNSPLH
v_gene: TRBV28; j_gene: TRBJ2-2; CDR3aa: ASVFTGGTTGELF
v_gene: TRBV6-1; j_gene: TRBJ2-7; CDR3aa: ASSESGLAGPPRN
v_gene: TRBV19; j_gene: TRBJ2-7; CDR3aa: ASSAYSSGRNEQY
v_gene: TRBV7-2; j_gene: TRBJ1-6; CDR3aa: ASSATGGVPSSPLH
v_gene: TRBV2; j_gene: TRBJ2-3; CDR3aa: ASSEVGTSGLDTQY
v_gene: TRBV5-1; j_gene: TRBJ2-5; CDR3aa: ASSTGLAGDVETQY
v_gene: TRBV15; j_gene: TRBJ2-1; CDR3aa: ATSRGREVRNEQF
v_gene: TRBV2; j_gene: TRBJ2-7; CDR3aa: ASSDLQGSSYEQY
v_gene: TRBV27; j_gene: TRBJ2-7; CDR3aa: ASSSSSYEQY
v_gene: TRBV9; j_gene: TRBJ2-1; CDR3aa: ASSGDRSYNEQF
v_gene: TRBV5-8; j_gene: TRBJ2-1; CDR3aa: ASSLPGMVGRALGNEQF
v_gene: TRBV15; j_gene: TRBJ2-7; CDR3aa: ATSSIPRTSGNYEQY
v_gene: TRBV18; j_gene: TRBJ1-5; CDR3aa: ASSAGGGNQPQH
v_gene: TRBV5-1; j_gene: TRBJ2-1; CDR3aa: ASIPGQGPYNEQF
v_gene: TRBV5-1; j_gene: TRBJ2-7; CDR3aa: ASSRGPGQGINEQY
v_gene: TRBV28; j_gene: TRBJ2-5; CDR3aa: ASSSRVAADQETQY
v_gene: TRBV7-2; j_gene: TRBJ2-5; CDR3aa: ASSNLAGLYQETQY
v_gene: TRBV5-1; j_gene: TRBJ2-7; CDR3aa: ASTDRSSYEQY
v_gene: TRBV18; j_gene: TRBJ2-1; CDR3aa: ASSPRSSGALMPYNEQF
v_gene: TRBV27; j_gene: TRBJ2-2; CDR3aa: ASRIGMEGGLF
v_gene: TRBV30; j_gene: TRBJ1-5; CDR3aa: AWRGREGSNQPQH
v_gene: TRBV28; j_gene: TRBJ2-1; CDR3aa: ASSRGLRNEQF
v_gene: TRBV29-1; j_gene: TRBJ2-7; CDR3aa: SVYRHSGDEQY
v_gene: TRBV19; j_gene: TRBJ2-1; CDR3aa: ASGADSYNEQF
v_gene: TRBV7-6; j_gene: TRBJ2-3; CDR3aa: ASSLGLGQSTDTQY
v_gene: TRBV7-9; j_gene: TRBJ2-7; CDR3aa: ASSLGPDSAASYEQY
v_gene: TRBV27; j_gene: TRBJ2-7; CDR3aa: ASSPAGGHWYEQY
v_gene: TRBV5-1; j_gene: TRBJ2-1; CDR3aa: ASSHHNSGRDIGEQF
v_gene: TRBV30; j_gene: TRBJ1-1; CDR3aa: AWSRGETEAF
v_gene: TRBV28; j_gene: TRBJ2-3; CDR3aa: ASSRRGLAGPDTQY
v_gene: TRBV4-2; j_gene: TRBJ2-1; CDR3aa: ASSQVSGVSSYNEQF
v_gene: TRBV11-3; j_gene: TRBJ2-1; CDR3aa: ASSLAGQGRDNEQF
v_gene: TRBV25-1; j_gene: TRBJ2-3; CDR3aa: ASRGKGLRTDTQY
v_gene: TRBV15; j_gene: TRBJ2-1; CDR3aa: ATSGLADTHPRGNEQF
v_gene: TRBV6-5; j_gene: TRBJ1-5; CDR3aa: ASVNLGGQPQH
v_gene: TRBV5-1; j_gene: TRBJ2-1; CDR3aa: ASSPGTSGYNEQF
v_gene: TRBV9; j_gene: TRBJ2-7; CDR3aa: ASSESRGSYEQY
v_gene: TRBV5-1; j_gene: TRBJ1-5; CDR3aa: ASSVVRGQPQH
v_gene: TRBV28; j_gene: TRBJ1-1; CDR3aa: ASSLFFMEKTEAF
v_gene: TRBV19; j_gene: TRBJ2-1; CDR3aa: ASSPGLVSYNEQF
v_gene: TRBV4-3; j_gene: TRBJ1-2; CDR3aa: ASSPGQGSAGYT
v_gene: TRBV19; j_gene: TRBJ2-3; CDR3aa: ASSMAGSTDTQY
v_gene: TRBV28; j_gene: TRBJ2-7; CDR3aa: ASSSGGSSYEQY
v_gene: TRBV4-3; j_gene: TRBJ1-4; CDR3aa: ASSQSNRVRNEKLF
v_gene: TRBV27; j_gene: TRBJ2-1; CDR3aa: ASSLWGTDPYNEQF
v_gene: TRBV28; j_gene: TRBJ2-2; CDR3aa: ASSFWGTGGGGAGELF
v_gene: TRBV4-3; j_gene: TRBJ2-7; CDR3aa: ASSLSAGVLSYEQY
v_gene: TRBV5-1; j_gene: TRBJ2-2; CDR3aa: ASSAGRWTGELF
v_gene: TRBV4-3; j_gene: TRBJ2-6; CDR3aa: ASSQYRTSSGANVLT
v_gene: TRBV6-1; j_gene: TRBJ1-2; CDR3aa: ASSRGESGYT
v_gene: TRBV6-6; j_gene: TRBJ1-5; CDR3aa: ASGGGSKPQH